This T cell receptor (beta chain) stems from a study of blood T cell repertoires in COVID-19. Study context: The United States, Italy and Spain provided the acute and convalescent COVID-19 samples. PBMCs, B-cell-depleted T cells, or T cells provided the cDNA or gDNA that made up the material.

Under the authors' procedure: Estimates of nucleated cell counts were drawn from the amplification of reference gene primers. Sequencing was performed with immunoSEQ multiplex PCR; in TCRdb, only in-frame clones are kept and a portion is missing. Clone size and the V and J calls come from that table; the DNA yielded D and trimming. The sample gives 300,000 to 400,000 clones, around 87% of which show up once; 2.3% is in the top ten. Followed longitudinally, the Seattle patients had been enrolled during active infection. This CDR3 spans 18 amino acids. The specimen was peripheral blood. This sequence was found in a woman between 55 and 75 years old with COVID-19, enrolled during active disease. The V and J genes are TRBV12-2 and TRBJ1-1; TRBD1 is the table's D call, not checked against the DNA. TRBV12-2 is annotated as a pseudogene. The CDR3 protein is CASRLGGQGFGCDTEAFF. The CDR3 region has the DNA TGTGCAAGTCGCTTAGGGGGACAGGGGTTTGGTTGTGACACTGAAGCTTTCTTT.